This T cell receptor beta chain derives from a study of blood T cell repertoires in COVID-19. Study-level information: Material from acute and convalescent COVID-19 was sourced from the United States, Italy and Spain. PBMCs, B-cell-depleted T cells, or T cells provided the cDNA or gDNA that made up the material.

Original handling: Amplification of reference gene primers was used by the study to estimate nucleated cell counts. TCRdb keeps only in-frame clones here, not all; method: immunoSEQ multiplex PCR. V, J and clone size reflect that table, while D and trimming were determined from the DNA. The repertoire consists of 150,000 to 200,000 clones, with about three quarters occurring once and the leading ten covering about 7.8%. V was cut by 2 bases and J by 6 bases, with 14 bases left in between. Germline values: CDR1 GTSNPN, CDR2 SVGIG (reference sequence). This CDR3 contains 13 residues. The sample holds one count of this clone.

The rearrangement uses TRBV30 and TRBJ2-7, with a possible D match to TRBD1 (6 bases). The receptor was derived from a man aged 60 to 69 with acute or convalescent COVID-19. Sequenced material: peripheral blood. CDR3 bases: TGTGCCTGGAGTTATAGGGCAGGGGTCGAGCAGTACTTC. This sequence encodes CAWSYRAGVEQYF.